A single sample is the source of the 12 T cell receptor beta chains below, sequenced in a study of T cell responses to AZD1222 COVID-19 vaccine. TCRdb keeps only in-frame clones here, not all; method: immunoSEQ multiplex PCR. The sample shows over 150,000 clones, roughly 88% of them seen only once. The sequenced sample was peripheral blood, obtained 28 days after the second AZD1222 dose. The receptors stem from an adult who received the AZD1222 COVID-19 vaccine.

This clone was seen a single time. This sequence joins TRBV4-2 and TRBJ1-2; possibly TRBD1 for D (6 bases). From germline, CDR1 is LGHNA and CDR2 YNFKEQ. The CDR3 sequence is 15 residues long. Trimming removed 2 bases from V and 5 bases from J, with 15 bases in between. The CDR3 is CASSQTHRANYGYTF. CDR3 DNA sequence: TGTGCCAGCAGCCAAACACACAGGGCAAATTATGGCTACACCTTC.

This clone showed up just once. The chain has TRBV7-3 and TRBJ2-5; 8 bases fit TRBD2. Trimming took 5 bases from V and 4 from J; bases not matched to a gene: 3. Per germline, CDR1 SGHTA and CDR2 FQGTGA. The CDR3 contains 13 residues. This chain's CDR3 is CASSQTSAETQYF. As DNA, the CDR3 is TGTGCCAGCAGCCAGACTAGCGCAGAGACCCAGTACTTC.

The chain combines TRBV6-5 with TRBJ1-1, with TRBD1 matching 7 bases. The CDR3 has 15 amino acids. Germline V gene lookup returns CDR1 MNHEY and CDR2 SVGAGI. Losses at the gene ends were 0 bases for V and 4 bases for J; bases not matched to a gene: 5. The CDR3 coding sequence is TGTGCCAGCAGTTACTCGTTACAGGGGTTCACTGAAGCTTTCTTT. It codes for CASSYSLQGFTEAFF.

The V gene is TRBV28, the J gene TRBJ2-3; 11 positions agree with TRBD2. This CDR3 region has 17 residues. Trimming removed 5 bases from V and 4 bases from J; junction bases left unmatched: 11. Germline CDR1 is MDHEN and CDR2 is SYDVKM. The CDR3 region is CASSPLAGGVFSDTQYF. The DNA of the CDR3 is TGTGCCAGCAGTCCCCTAGCGGGGGGTGTTTTCTCAGATACGCAGTATTTT.

This chain uses TRBV30 with TRBJ2-5; 7 nucleotides agree with TRBD1. Trimming took 4 bases from V and 3 from J; bases not matched to a gene: 5. CDR3 length: 13 amino acids. CDR1 GTSNPN and CDR2 SVGIG come from the germline V gene (reference sequence). The CDR3 spells CAWIGQGEETQYF. As DNA, the CDR3 is TGTGCCTGGATTGGGCAGGGGGAAGAGACCCAGTACTTC.

The genes are TRBV20-1 and TRBJ1-5; D might be TRBD1 (5 bases). The V end was cut by 3 bases, the J end by 4 bases, with 13 bases between. The CDR3 has 14 amino acids. The germline gives CDR1 DFQATT, CDR2 SNEGSKA (reference sequence). The CDR3 spells CSASRQGNNQPQHF. CDR3 DNA sequence: TGCAGTGCTAGTAGGCAGGGAAATAATCAGCCCCAGCATTTT.

The V and J genes are TRBV6-5 and TRBJ2-7, with 8 bases lining up with TRBD1. The germline V gene has CDR1 MNHEY and CDR2 SVGAGI. The V and J ends lost 6 bases and 6 bases, in that order; junction bases with no gene match: 10. CDR3 length: 14 residues. The CDR3, as DNA: TGTGCCAGCAGCCGGACAGGGTCTCTGCGCGAGCAGTACTTC. It encodes CASSRTGSLREQYF.

Note on this clone: A junction boundary mismatches the germline segment, possibly from a read error. The gene calls are TRBV11-2 and TRBJ2-5, with D uncertain. Germline assignment: CDR1 SGHAT and CDR2 FQNNGV. This CDR3 comprises 11 residues. CDR3 amino acids: CASSVEETQYF. The CDR3 coding sequence is TGTGCCAGCAGCGTAGAAGAGACCCAGTACTTC.

The chain employs TRBV13 and TRBJ2-1, with 8 bases aligning to TRBD1. Germline CDR1 reads PRHDT; CDR2 reads FYEKMQ (reference sequence). This CDR3 comprises 14 residues. Trimming at V came to 3 bases and at J to 4 bases, leaving 2 bases not matched to a gene. This chain's CDR3 is CASSFRTGYNEQFF. CDR3 bases: TGTGCCAGCAGCTTCCGGACAGGGTACAATGAGCAGTTCTTC.

The V and J genes are TRBV6-6 and TRBJ1-3; 7 bases fit TRBD1. The germline CDR1 and CDR2 sequences are MNHNY and SVGAGI (reference sequence). With 6 bases clipped from V and 4 bases from J, the junction kept 12 bases outside the gene matches. The CDR3 runs 16 residues. CDR3 in DNA: TGTGCCAGCAGAGGAAGGGGGCAGGGTGAGGGAAACACCATATATTTT. Translated, it gives CASRGRGQGEGNTIYF.

This chain links TRBV5-4 with TRBJ1-4; 7 bases line up with TRBD1. This CDR3 is 15 amino acids long. Germline CDR1 is SGHNT and CDR2 is YYREEE (reference sequence). V gave up 4 bases and J gave up 8 bases; unmatched junction bases: 11. The CDR3 loop reads CASSPPGTEYEKLFF. Here the CDR3 DNA reads TGTGCCAGCAGCCCGCCCGGGACAGAGTACGAAAAACTGTTTTTT.

This rearrangement joins TRBV6-5 to TRBJ2-7, with 8 bases aligning to TRBD2. The CDR3 has 14 residues. Germline values: CDR1 MNHEY, CDR2 SVGAGI. Trimming cost V 8 bases and J 4 bases; bases outside gene matches: 10. DNA for the CDR3: TGTGCCAGCCAACCCAGCGGGGGATATTACGAGCAGTACTTC. The encoded protein is CASQPSGGYYEQYF.